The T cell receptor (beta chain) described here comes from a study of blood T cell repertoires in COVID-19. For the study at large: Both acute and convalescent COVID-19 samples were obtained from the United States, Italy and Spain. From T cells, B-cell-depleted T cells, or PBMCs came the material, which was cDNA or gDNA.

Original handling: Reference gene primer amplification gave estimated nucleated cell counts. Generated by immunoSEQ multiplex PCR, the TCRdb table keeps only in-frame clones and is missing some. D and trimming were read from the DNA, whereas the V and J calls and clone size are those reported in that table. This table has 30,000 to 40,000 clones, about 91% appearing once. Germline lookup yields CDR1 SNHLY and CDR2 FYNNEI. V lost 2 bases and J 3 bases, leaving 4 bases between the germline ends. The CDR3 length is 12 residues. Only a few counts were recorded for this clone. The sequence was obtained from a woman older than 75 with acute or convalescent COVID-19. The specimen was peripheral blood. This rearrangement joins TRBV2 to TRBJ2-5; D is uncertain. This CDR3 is CASSELEETQYF. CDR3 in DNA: TGTGCCAGCAGTGAACTAGAAGAGACCCAGTACTTC.